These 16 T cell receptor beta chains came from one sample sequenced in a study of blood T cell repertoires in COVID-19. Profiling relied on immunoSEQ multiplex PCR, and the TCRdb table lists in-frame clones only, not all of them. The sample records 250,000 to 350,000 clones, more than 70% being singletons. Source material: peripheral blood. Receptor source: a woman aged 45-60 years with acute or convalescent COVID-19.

CDR3 coding DNA: TGTGCCATCAGGCGAGGGCGGGAGAGGGAGACCCAGTACTTC. Translated, it gives CAIRRGRERETQYF. The V gene is TRBV10-3, the J gene TRBJ2-5, with 7 bases that match TRBD2. This CDR3 spans 14 amino acids. V shed 6 bases and J 5 bases; nucleotides not matched to a gene: 9. Germline CDR1 ENHRY, CDR2 SYGVKD.

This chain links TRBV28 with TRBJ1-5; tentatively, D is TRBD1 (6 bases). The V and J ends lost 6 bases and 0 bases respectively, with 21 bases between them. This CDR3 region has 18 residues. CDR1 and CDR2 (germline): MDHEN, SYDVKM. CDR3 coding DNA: TGTGCCAGCAGGCCTACCCCTTGGACAGCGCATAGCAATCAGCCCCAGCATTTT. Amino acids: CASRPTPWTAHSNQPQHF.

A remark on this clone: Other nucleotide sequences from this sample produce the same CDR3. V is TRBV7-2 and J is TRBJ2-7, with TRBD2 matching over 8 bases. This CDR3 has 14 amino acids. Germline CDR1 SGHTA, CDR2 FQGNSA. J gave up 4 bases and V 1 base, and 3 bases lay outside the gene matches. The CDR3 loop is CASSLGLAGYEQYF. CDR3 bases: TGTGCCAGCAGCTTAGGGCTAGCGGGTTACGAGCAGTACTTC.

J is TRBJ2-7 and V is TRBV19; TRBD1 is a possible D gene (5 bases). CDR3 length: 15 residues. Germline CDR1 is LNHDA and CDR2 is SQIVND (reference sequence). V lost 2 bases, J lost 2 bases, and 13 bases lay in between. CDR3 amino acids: CASSIYGAVAYEQYF. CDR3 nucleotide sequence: TGTGCCAGTAGTATATATGGGGCTGTCGCCTACGAGCAGTACTTC.

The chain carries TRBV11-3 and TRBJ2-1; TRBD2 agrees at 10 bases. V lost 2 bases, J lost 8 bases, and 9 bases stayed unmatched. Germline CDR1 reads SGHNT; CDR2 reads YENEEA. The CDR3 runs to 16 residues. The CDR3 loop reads CASSLMGAGGPHEQFF. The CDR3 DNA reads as TGTGCCAGCAGCTTAATGGGAGCGGGAGGGCCTCATGAGCAGTTCTTC.

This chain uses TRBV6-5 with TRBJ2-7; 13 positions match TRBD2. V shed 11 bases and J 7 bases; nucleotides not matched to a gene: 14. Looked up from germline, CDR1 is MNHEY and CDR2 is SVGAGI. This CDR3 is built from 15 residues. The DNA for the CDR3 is TGTGCCTGCAACCCCGGGACTAGCGGGAAAGGGGAGCAGTACTTC. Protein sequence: CACNPGTSGKGEQYF.

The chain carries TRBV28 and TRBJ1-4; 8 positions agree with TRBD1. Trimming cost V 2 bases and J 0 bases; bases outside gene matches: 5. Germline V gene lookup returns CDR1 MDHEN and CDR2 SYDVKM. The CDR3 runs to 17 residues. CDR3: CASSLRQGRTTNEKLFF. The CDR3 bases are TGTGCCAGCAGTTTAAGACAGGGGCGAACAACTAATGAAAAACTGTTTTTT. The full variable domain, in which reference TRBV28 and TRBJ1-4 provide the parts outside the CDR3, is DVKVTQSSRYLVKRTGEKVFLECVQDMDHENMFWYRQDPGLGLRLIYFSYDVKMKEKGDIPEGYSVSREKKERFSLILESASTNQTSMYLCASSLRQGRTTNEKLFFGSGTQLSVL.

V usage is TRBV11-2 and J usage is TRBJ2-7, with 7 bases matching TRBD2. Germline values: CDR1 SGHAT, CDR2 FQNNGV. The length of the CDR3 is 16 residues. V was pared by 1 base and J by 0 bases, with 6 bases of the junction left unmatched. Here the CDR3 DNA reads TGTGCCAGCAGCTTAGCTTCCCGCGGGAGCTCCTACGAGCAGTACTTC. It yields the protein CASSLASRGSSYEQYF. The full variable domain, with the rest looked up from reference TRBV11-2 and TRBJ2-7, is EAGVAQSPRYKIIEKRQSVAFWCNPISGHATLYWYQQILGQGPKLLIQFQNNGVVDDSQLPKDRFSAERLKGVDSTLKIQPAKLEDSAVYLCASSLASRGSSYEQYFGPGTRLTVT.

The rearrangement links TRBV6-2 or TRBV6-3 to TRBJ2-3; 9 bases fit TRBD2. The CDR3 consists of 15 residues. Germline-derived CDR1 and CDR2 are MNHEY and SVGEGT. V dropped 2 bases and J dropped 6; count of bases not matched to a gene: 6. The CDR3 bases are TGTGCCAGCAGTTACGGCGGGAGGGCCGTCGATACGCAGTATTTT. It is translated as CASSYGGRAVDTQYF.

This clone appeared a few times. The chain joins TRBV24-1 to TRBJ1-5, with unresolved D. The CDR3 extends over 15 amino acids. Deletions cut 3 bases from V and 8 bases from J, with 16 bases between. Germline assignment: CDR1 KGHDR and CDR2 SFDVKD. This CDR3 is CATSDPRVSGKPQHF. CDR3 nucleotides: TGTGCCACCAGTGATCCTCGGGTCTCGGGGAAGCCCCAGCATTTT.

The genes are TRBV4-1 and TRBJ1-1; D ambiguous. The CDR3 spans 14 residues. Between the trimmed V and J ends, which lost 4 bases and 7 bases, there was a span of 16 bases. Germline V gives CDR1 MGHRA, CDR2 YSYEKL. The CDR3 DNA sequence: TGCGCCAGCAGCCCAACAGTAGCGGCAAGTGAAGCTTTCTTT. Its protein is CASSPTVAASEAFF.

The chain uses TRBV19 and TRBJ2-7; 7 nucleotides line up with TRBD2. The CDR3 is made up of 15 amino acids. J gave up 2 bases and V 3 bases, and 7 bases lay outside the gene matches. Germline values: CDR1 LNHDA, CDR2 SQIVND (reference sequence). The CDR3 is CASSILSSGPYEQYF. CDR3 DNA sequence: TGTGCCAGTAGTATCTTGTCTAGCGGCCCCTACGAGCAGTACTTC.

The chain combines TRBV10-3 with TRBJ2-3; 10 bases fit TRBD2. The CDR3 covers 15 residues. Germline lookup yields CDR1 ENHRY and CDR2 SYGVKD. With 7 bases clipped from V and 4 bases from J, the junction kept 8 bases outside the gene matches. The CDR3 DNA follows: TGTGCCATCATGGGGACTAGCGAGAAACCAGATACGCAGTATTTT. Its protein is CAIMGTSEKPDTQYF.

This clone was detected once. The CDR3 coding sequence is TGTGCCAGCAGTTACTCGGGTGCGGGTGAAAAACTGTTTTTT. This encodes CASSYSGAGEKLFF. This chain connects TRBV6-5 to TRBJ1-4; no reliable D call. This CDR3 region has 14 residues. The germline V gene encodes CDR1 MNHEY and CDR2 SVGAGI. The germline V and J ends were trimmed by 0 bases and 7 bases, with 9 bases remaining between them.

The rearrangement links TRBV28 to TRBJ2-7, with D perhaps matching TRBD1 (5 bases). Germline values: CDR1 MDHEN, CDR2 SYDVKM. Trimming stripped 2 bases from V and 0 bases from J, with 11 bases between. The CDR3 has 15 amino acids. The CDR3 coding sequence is TGTGCCAGCAGTTTAGGGGCAGTGATCTCCTACGAGCAGTACTTC. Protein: CASSLGAVISYEQYF.

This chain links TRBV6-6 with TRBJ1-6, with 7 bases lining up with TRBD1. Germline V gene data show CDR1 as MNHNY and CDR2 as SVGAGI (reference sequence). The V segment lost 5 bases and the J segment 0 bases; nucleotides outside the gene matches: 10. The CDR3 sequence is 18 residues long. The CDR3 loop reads CASSGSGTATSYNSPLHF. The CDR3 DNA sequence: TGTGCCAGCAGTGGATCGGGGACAGCTACCTCCTATAATTCACCCCTCCACTTT.